The TCR beta chain described here comes from a study of T cells in Graves' hyperthyroidism and ophthalmopathy. CDR3 size: 17 residues. CDR1 and CDR2 from the germline V gene are MNHNY and SVGAGI (reference sequence). V dropped 2 bases and J dropped 4; count of bases not matched to a gene: 8. Template material for amplifying TCR beta CDR3 regions consisted of RNA transcripts. TCR CDR3 underwent first-round RT-PCR with the HTBI primer set. TCRdb re-called the multiplex PCR reads with MiXCR, one entry per CDR3 protein. The sample has 300,000 to 450,000 distinct CDR3 sequences, about a sixth seen once. The genes are TRBV6-6 and TRBJ2-6; 7 nucleotides align to TRBD1. The sample was blood. This clonotype was sampled from a woman aged 25 to 39 with Graves' hyperthyroidism that later progressed to Graves' ophthalmopathy. CDR3 DNA sequence: TGTGCCAGCAGTTACCCGACAGGGCCGCAGGGGGCCAACGTCCTGACTTTC. Translation: CASSYPTGPQGANVLTF.